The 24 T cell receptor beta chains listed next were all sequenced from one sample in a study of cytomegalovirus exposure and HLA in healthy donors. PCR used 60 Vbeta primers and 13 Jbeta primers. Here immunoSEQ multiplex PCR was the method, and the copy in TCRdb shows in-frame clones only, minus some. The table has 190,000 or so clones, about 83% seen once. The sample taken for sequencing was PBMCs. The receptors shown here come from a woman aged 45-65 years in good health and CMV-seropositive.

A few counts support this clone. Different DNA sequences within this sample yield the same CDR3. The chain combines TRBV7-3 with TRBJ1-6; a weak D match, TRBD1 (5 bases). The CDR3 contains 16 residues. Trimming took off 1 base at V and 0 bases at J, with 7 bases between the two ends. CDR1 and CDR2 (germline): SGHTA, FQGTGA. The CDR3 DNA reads TGTGCCAGCAGCTTAAGCGGGGGCTCCTATAATTCACCCCTCCACTTT. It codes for CASSLSGGSYNSPLHF.

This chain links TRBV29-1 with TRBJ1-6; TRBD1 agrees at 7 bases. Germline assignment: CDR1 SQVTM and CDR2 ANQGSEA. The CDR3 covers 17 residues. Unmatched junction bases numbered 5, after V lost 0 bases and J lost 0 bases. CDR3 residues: CSVEERQGYSYNSPLHF. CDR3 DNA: TGCAGCGTTGAAGAAAGACAGGGCTACTCCTATAATTCACCCCTCCACTTT.

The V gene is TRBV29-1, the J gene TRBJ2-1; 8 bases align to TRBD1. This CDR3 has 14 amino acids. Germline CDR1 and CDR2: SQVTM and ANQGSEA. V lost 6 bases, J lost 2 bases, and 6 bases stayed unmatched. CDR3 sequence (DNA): TGCAGCGTACGGAGGGACAGGACCTACAATGAGCAGTTCTTC. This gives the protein CSVRRDRTYNEQFF.

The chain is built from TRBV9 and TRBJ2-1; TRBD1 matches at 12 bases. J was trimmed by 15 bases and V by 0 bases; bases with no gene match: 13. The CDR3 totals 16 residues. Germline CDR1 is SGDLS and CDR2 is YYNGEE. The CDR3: CASSVAGTGGLGRAFF. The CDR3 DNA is TGTGCCAGCAGCGTAGCCGGGACAGGGGGCTTGGGCAGAGCGTTCTTC.

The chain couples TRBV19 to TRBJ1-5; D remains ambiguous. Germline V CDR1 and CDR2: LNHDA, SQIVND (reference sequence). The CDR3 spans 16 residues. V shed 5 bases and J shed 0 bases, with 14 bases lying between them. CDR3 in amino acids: CASSVSSDYSNQPQHF. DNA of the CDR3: TGTGCCAGTAGTGTCTCGTCAGACTATAGCAATCAGCCCCAGCATTTT.

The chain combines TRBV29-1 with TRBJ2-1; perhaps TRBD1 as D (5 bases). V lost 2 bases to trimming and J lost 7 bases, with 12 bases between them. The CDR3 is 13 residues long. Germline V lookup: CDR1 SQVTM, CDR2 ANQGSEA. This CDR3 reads CSVELTAWNEQFF. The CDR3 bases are TGCAGCGTTGAATTGACAGCATGGAATGAGCAGTTCTTC.

CDR3 in DNA: TGTGCCAGCAGCCTACGCCAGGCAAACTATGGCTACACCTTC. Its translation is CASSLRQANYGYTF. The J gene is TRBJ1-2, the V gene TRBV7-2; D not certain. Germline V CDR1 and CDR2: SGHTA, FQGNSA. The CDR3 totals 14 residues. Trimming shortened V by 5 bases and J by 2 bases, and 12 bases separated the two germline ends.

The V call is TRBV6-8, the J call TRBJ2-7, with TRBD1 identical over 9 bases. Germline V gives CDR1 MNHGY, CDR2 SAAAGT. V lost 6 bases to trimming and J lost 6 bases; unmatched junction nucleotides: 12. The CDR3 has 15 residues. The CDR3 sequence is CASRKDRDREREQYF. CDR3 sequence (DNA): TGTGCCAGCAGAAAAGACCGGGACAGGGAACGCGAGCAGTACTTC.

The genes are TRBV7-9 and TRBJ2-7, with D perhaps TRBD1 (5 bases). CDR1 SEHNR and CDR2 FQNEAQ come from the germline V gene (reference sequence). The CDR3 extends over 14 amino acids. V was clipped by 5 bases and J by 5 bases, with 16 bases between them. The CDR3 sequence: CASSTRTKGNEQYF. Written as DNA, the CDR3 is TGTGCCAGCAGCACCAGGACAAAGGGAAACGAGCAGTACTTC.

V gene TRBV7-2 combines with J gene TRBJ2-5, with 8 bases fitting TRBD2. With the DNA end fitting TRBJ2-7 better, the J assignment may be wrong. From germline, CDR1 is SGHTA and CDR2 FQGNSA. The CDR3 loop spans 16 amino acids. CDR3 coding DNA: TGTGCCAGCAGCGCCGCTGTTAGCGGGGATCCCGACGAGCAGTACTTC. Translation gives CASSAAVSGDPDEQYF.

The CDR3 DNA sequence: TGTGCCAGCAGCTTACAGGGAGGATATGGCTACACCTTC. Translated, it gives CASSLQGGYGYTF. The chain uses TRBV7-2 and TRBJ1-2; tentatively, D is TRBD1 (5 bases). Trimming removed 2 bases at V and 5 bases at J, with 9 bases between. Germline CDR1 SGHTA, CDR2 FQGNSA. The CDR3 spans 13 residues.

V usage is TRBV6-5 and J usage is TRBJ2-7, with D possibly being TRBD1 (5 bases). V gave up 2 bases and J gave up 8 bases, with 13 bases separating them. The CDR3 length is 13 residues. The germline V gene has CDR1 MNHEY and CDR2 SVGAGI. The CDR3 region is CASSYDHRQKQYF. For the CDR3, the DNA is TGTGCCAGCAGTTACGACCACCGACAGAAGCAGTACTTC.

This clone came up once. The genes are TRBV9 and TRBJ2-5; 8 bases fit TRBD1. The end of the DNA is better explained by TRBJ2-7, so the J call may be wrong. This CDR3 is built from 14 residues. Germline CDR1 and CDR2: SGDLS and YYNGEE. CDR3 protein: CASSPGQALYEQYF. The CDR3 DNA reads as TGTGCCAGCAGTCCGGGACAGGCCCTCTACGAGCAGTACTTC.

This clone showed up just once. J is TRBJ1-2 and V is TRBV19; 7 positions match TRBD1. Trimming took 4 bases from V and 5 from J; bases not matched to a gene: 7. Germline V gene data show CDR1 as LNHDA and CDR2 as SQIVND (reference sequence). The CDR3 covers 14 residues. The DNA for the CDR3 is TGTGCCAGTAGTAGGCGGGACAGAGATTATGGCTACACCTTC. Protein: CASSRRDRDYGYTF.

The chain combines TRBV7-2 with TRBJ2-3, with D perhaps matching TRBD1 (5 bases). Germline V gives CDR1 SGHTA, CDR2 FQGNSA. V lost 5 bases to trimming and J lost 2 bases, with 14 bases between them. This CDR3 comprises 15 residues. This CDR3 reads CASSLDRKNTDTQYF. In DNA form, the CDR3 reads TGTGCCAGCAGCCTTGACAGAAAAAACACAGATACGCAGTATTTT.

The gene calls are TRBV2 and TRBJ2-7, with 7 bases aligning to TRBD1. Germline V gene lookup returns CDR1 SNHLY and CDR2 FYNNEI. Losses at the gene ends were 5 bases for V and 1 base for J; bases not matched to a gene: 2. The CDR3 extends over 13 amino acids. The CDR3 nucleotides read TGTGCCAGCAGTCAGGACAGGTCCTACGAGCAGTACTTC. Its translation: CASSQDRSYEQYF.

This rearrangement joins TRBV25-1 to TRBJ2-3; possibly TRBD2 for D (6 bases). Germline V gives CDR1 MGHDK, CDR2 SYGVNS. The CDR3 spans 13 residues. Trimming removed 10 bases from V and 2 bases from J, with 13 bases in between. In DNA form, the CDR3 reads TGTGCCACCCGGCGGGGAACCACAGATACGCAGTATTTT. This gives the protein CATRRGTTDTQYF. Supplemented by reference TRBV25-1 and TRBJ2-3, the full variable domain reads EADIYQTPRYLVIGTGKKITLECSQTMGHDKMYWYQQDPGMELHLIHYSYGVNSTEKGDLSSESTVSRIRTEHFPLTLESARPSHTSQYLCATRRGTTDTQYFGPGTRLTVL.

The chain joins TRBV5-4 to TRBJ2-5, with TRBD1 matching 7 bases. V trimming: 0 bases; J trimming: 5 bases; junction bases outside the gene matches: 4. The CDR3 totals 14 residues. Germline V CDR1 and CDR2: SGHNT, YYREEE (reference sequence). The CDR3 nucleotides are TGTGCCAGCAGCTTGGACCTACAGGGGGAGACCCAGTACTTC. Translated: CASSLDLQGETQYF.

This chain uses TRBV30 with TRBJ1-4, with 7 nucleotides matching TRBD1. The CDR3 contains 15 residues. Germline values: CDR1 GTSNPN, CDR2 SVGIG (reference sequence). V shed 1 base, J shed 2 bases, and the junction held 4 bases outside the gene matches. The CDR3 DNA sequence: TGTGCCTGGAGTGACAACAGGGGCACTAATGAAAAACTGTTTTTT. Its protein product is CAWSDNRGTNEKLFF.

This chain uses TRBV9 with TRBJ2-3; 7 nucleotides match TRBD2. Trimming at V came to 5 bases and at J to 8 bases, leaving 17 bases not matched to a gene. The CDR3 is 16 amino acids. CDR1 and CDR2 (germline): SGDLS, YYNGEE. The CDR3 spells CASSITPTGGGGTQYF. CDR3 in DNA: TGTGCCAGCAGTATTACTCCGACTGGCGGGGGAGGTACGCAGTATTTT.

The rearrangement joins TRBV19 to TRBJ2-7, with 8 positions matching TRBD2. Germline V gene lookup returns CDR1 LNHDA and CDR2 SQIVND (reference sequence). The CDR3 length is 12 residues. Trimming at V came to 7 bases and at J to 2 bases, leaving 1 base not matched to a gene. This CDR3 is CASTGGTYEQYF. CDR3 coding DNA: TGTGCCAGTACGGGGGGGACCTACGAGCAGTACTTC.

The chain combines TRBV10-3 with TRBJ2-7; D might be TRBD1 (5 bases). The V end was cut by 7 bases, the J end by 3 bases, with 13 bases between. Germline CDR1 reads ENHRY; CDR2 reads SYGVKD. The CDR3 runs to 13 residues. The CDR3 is CAITKDRNYEQYF. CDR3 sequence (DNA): TGTGCCATCACCAAAGACAGAAACTACGAGCAGTACTTC.

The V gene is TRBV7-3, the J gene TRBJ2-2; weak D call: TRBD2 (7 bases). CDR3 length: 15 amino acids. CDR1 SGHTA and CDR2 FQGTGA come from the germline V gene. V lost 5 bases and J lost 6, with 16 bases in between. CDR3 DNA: TGTGCCAGCAGCATCCAGAGGGGGGGGGCCGGGGAGCTGTTTTTT. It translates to CASSIQRGGAGELFF.

The CDR3 reads CASSPSTGVLNYGYTF. The CDR3 DNA sequence: TGTGCCAGCAGTCCGTCGACGGGGGTCCTAAACTATGGCTACACCTTC. This chain links TRBV27 with TRBJ1-2, with a tentative D call TRBD1 (5 bases). With 5 bases removed from V and 2 bases from J, the gap between germline ends came to 18 bases. Looked up from germline, CDR1 is MNHEY and CDR2 is SMNVEV (reference sequence). The CDR3 loop spans 16 amino acids.